This T cell receptor beta chain appears in the sequencing data of a study of T cells in localized non-small cell lung cancer. The study's findings and limits: Patients showing higher blood T cell density tended to see longer overall survival. Heterogeneity cannot be ruled out, as sequencing used one tumor region only.

Generated by immunoSEQ multiplex PCR, the TCRdb table keeps only in-frame clones and is missing some. The table records about 78,000 clones, roughly 81% of them present only once. Germline CDR1 and CDR2: LNHDA and SQIVND (reference sequence). The CDR3 length is 14 residues. V dropped 8 bases and J dropped 0 bases, with 11 bases sitting between them. Points on this clone: Its matching antigen is unknown.

The rearrangement links TRBV19 to TRBJ1-5; D uncertain. The clonotype originates from a man aged 35-75 years with stage I lung adenocarcinoma. The input for sequencing was peripheral blood, taken before any cancer treatment. CDR3 amino acids: CASGRGYSNQPQHF. CDR3 in DNA: TGTGCCAGTGGGCGGGGATATAGCAATCAGCCCCAGCATTTT.